Listed below are T cell receptor beta chains from one sample, sequenced in a study of T cells in Graves' hyperthyroidism and ophthalmopathy. MiXCR, run by TCRdb on the multiplex PCR reads, gives a single entry per CDR3 protein. The table records hundreds of thousands of distinct CDR3 sequences, less than 25% of them present only once. Specimen: blood. These receptors were taken from a woman younger than 45 with Graves' ophthalmopathy. The CDR3 runs from the conserved cysteine through the conserved F or W. D genes are given only for firm matches. Clone size, where shown, is once, few, many, or a class for clones that have expanded.

d_gene: .
abundance: many
j_gene: TRBJ1-5
v_gene: TRBV28
CDR3aa: CASSFYGYSNQPQHF
CDR3nt: TGTGCCAGCAGTTTTTACGGATATAGCAATCAGCCCCAGCATTTT

d_gene: .
abundance: .
j_gene: TRBJ2-2
v_gene: TRBV5-1
CDR3aa: CASSVEGSGELFF
CDR3nt: TGCGCCAGCAGCGTAGAGGGGTCCGGGGAGCTGTTTTTT

d_gene: .
abundance: .
j_gene: TRBJ1-2
v_gene: TRBV5-1
CDR3aa: CASQPGLAGYTF
CDR3nt: TGCGCCAGCCAACCGGGACTCGCGGGCTACACCTTC

d_gene: TRBD1
abundance: .
j_gene: TRBJ2-5
v_gene: TRBV6-1
CDR3aa: CASSRDSNQETQYF
CDR3nt: TGTGCCAGCAGTAGGGACAGTAACCAAGAGACCCAGTACTTC

d_gene: .
abundance: many
j_gene: TRBJ1-1
v_gene: TRBV5-8
CDR3aa: CASLLRDRPYTEAFF
CDR3nt: TGTGCCAGTCTTCTCCGAGACAGGCCTTACACTGAAGCTTTCTTT

d_gene: .
abundance: medium-sized
j_gene: TRBJ1-2
v_gene: TRBV27
CDR3aa: CASSEKGREAYGYTF
CDR3nt: TGTGCCAGCAGCGAAAAAGGGAGGGAGGCCTATGGCTACACCTTC

d_gene: TRBD1
abundance: many
j_gene: TRBJ2-6
v_gene: TRBV11-3
CDR3aa: CASSLVESSDRESSGANVLTF
CDR3nt: TGTGCCAGCAGCTTAGTCGAAAGTAGTGACAGGGAGAGCTCTGGGGCCAACGTCCTGACTTTC

d_gene: TRBD1
abundance: many
j_gene: TRBJ2-7
v_gene: TRBV7-8
CDR3aa: CASRRDRGGTKAYQQYF
CDR3nt: TGTGCCAGCAGACGAGACAGGGGGGGAACTAAGGCATACCAGCAGTACTTC

d_gene: TRBD1
abundance: .
j_gene: TRBJ1-1
v_gene: TRBV6-1
CDR3aa: CASTRGGMNTEAFF
CDR3nt: TGTGCCAGCACCAGGGGGGGCATGAACACTGAAGCTTTCTTT

d_gene: TRBD2
abundance: few
j_gene: TRBJ2-5
v_gene: TRBV7-6
CDR3aa: CASSLFGSGEYQETQYF
CDR3nt: TGTGCCAGCAGCCTCTTTGGTAGCGGGGAGTACCAAGAGACCCAGTACTTC

d_gene: .
abundance: once
j_gene: TRBJ1-6
v_gene: TRBV27
CDR3aa: CASSLRYLSSPLHF
CDR3nt: TGTGCCAGCAGTTTACGGTATTTGAGTTCACCCCTCCACTTT

d_gene: .
abundance: many
j_gene: TRBJ1-2
v_gene: TRBV20-1
CDR3aa: CSASSDGFSTYGYTF
CDR3nt: TGCAGTGCTAGTTCGGACGGCTTCTCCACCTATGGCTACACCTTC

d_gene: TRBD1
abundance: many
j_gene: TRBJ1-1
v_gene: TRBV7-2
CDR3aa: CASSPDRGAFF
CDR3nt: TGTGCCAGCAGCCCGGACAGGGGAGCTTTCTTT

d_gene: .
abundance: .
j_gene: TRBJ2-6
v_gene: TRBV7-3
CDR3aa: CASNYPDGAGANVLTF
CDR3nt: TGTGCCAGCAACTACCCGGACGGGGCTGGGGCCAACGTCCTGACTTTC

d_gene: TRBD1
abundance: many
j_gene: TRBJ1-1
v_gene: TRBV12-3/TRBV12-4
CDR3aa: CASSRQGSDTEAFF
CDR3nt: TGTGCCAGCAGTCGACAGGGATCGGACACTGAAGCTTTCTTT

d_gene: .
abundance: many
j_gene: TRBJ1-2
v_gene: TRBV5-5
CDR3aa: CASSPAGREGFGYTF
CDR3nt: TGTGCCAGCAGCCCCGCGGGCAGGGAGGGGTTTGGCTACACCTTC

d_gene: .
abundance: many
j_gene: TRBJ2-5
v_gene: TRBV7-2
CDR3aa: CASSLLLGAVGETQYF
CDR3nt: TGTGCCAGCAGCTTATTATTGGGGGCCGTAGGGGAGACCCAGTACTTC

d_gene: .
abundance: many
j_gene: TRBJ1-1
v_gene: TRBV20-1
CDR3aa: CSASWAPDTEAFF
CDR3nt: TGCAGTGCTAGTTGGGCGCCGGACACTGAAGCTTTCTTT

d_gene: .
abundance: few
j_gene: TRBJ2-7
v_gene: TRBV5-1
CDR3aa: CASSLGVSSTREQYF
CDR3nt: TGCGCCAGCAGCTTGGGGGTTTCGAGTACGCGGGAGCAGTACTTC

d_gene: TRBD1
abundance: many
j_gene: TRBJ2-2
v_gene: TRBV6-5
CDR3aa: CASSPDRENTGELFF
CDR3nt: TGTGCCAGCAGCCCGGACAGGGAGAACACCGGGGAGCTGTTTTTT

d_gene: .
abundance: .
j_gene: TRBJ2-5
v_gene: TRBV6-1
CDR3aa: CASSRDRGGGRLTQYF
CDR3nt: TGTGCCAGCAGCCGGGATCGCGGTGGTGGCAGGCTGACCCAGTACTTC

d_gene: .
abundance: .
j_gene: TRBJ1-5
v_gene: TRBV30
CDR3aa: CAWNNMGGGQPQHF
CDR3nt: TGTGCCTGGAATAACATGGGAGGGGGTCAGCCCCAGCATTTT

d_gene: TRBD1
abundance: many
j_gene: TRBJ2-5
v_gene: TRBV7-2
CDR3aa: CASSLWGDREETQYF
CDR3nt: TGTGCCAGCAGCTTATGGGGGGACAGGGAAGAGACCCAGTACTTC

d_gene: .
abundance: many
j_gene: TRBJ2-4
v_gene: TRBV12-3/TRBV12-4
CDR3aa: CASSLRTRMDIQYF
CDR3nt: TGTGCCAGCAGTTTAAGGACAAGAATGGACATTCAGTACTTC

d_gene: .
abundance: many
j_gene: TRBJ2-7
v_gene: TRBV7-2
CDR3aa: CASSLSFYEQYF
CDR3nt: TGTGCCAGCAGCTTAAGTTTTTACGAGCAGTACTTC

d_gene: .
abundance: few
j_gene: TRBJ2-7
v_gene: TRBV20-1
CDR3aa: CSARVSRSYEQYF
CDR3nt: TGCAGTGCTAGAGTATCCCGATCCTACGAGCAGTACTTC

d_gene: TRBD2
abundance: .
j_gene: TRBJ2-7
v_gene: TRBV12-3/TRBV12-4
CDR3aa: CASSSGSSGRALGEQYF
CDR3nt: TGTGCCAGCAGTTCCGGGTCTAGCGGGAGGGCCCTCGGCGAGCAGTACTTC

d_gene: .
abundance: many
j_gene: TRBJ2-7
v_gene: TRBV3-1
CDR3aa: CASRARSDDYEQYF
CDR3nt: TGTGCCAGCAGAGCTCGGAGTGATGACTACGAGCAGTACTTC

d_gene: TRBD1
abundance: many
j_gene: TRBJ1-2
v_gene: TRBV5-1
CDR3aa: CASSLAGGENYGYTF
CDR3nt: TGCGCCAGCAGCTTGGCAGGGGGTGAGAACTATGGCTACACCTTC

d_gene: .
abundance: few
j_gene: TRBJ1-1
v_gene: TRBV7-9
CDR3aa: CASSLTDTNTEAFF
CDR3nt: TGTGCCAGCAGCCTAACAGACACCAACACTGAAGCTTTCTTT

d_gene: TRBD1
abundance: many
j_gene: TRBJ1-1
v_gene: TRBV30
CDR3aa: CAWSRSDRENTEAFF
CDR3nt: TGTGCCTGGAGCAGATCGGACAGGGAGAACACTGAAGCTTTCTTT

d_gene: TRBD1
abundance: .
j_gene: TRBJ1-5
v_gene: TRBV9
CDR3aa: CASSVEGGFNQPQHF
CDR3nt: TGTGCCAGCAGCGTAGAAGGGGGCTTCAATCAGCCCCAGCATTTT

d_gene: .
abundance: many
j_gene: TRBJ2-5
v_gene: TRBV18
CDR3aa: CASSEPALRETQYF
CDR3nt: TGTGCCAGCTCAGAGCCGGCCCTCCGAGAGACCCAGTACTTC

d_gene: TRBD1
abundance: .
j_gene: TRBJ2-7
v_gene: TRBV12-3/TRBV12-4
CDR3aa: CASRYRDRGHEQYF
CDR3nt: TGTGCCAGCAGATACCGGGACAGGGGACACGAGCAGTACTTC

d_gene: .
abundance: few
j_gene: TRBJ1-3
v_gene: TRBV11-1
CDR3aa: CASSLFFGQGELSGNTIYF
CDR3nt: TGTGCCAGCAGCTTATTTTTCGGGCAGGGAGAGTTGTCTGGAAACACCATATATTTT

d_gene: .
abundance: .
j_gene: TRBJ1-5
v_gene: TRBV2
CDR3aa: CASRTARGNQPQHF
CDR3nt: TGTGCCAGCAGGACAGCGAGGGGCAATCAGCCCCAGCATTTT

d_gene: TRBD1
abundance: few
j_gene: TRBJ2-7
v_gene: TRBV5-1
CDR3aa: CASRWTGEYEQYF
CDR3nt: TGCGCCAGCAGATGGACAGGGGAATACGAGCAGTACTTC

d_gene: .
abundance: .
j_gene: TRBJ1-1
v_gene: TRBV19
CDR3aa: CASRLGGIQAFF
CDR3nt: TGTGCCAGTAGGTTGGGGGGCATACAAGCTTTCTTT

d_gene: .
abundance: few
j_gene: TRBJ2-5
v_gene: TRBV4-3
CDR3aa: CASSQVFGGQVKRETQYF
CDR3nt: TGCGCCAGCAGCCAAGTGTTTGGTGGGCAGGTGAAAAGGGAGACCCAGTACTTC

d_gene: .
abundance: few
j_gene: TRBJ1-5
v_gene: TRBV12-3/TRBV12-4
CDR3aa: CASSLGLWWEPQHF
CDR3nt: TGTGCCAGCAGTTTAGGCTTATGGTGGGAACCCCAGCATTTT

d_gene: .
abundance: few
j_gene: TRBJ1-1
v_gene: TRBV18
CDR3aa: CASSNSGEGAEAFF
CDR3nt: TGTGCCAGCTCAAACTCAGGGGAAGGGGCTGAAGCTTTCTTT

d_gene: TRBD1
abundance: .
j_gene: TRBJ2-5
v_gene: TRBV20-1
CDR3aa: CSASGQGVKTQYF
CDR3nt: TGCAGTGCTAGCGGGCAGGGGGTAAAGACCCAGTACTTC

d_gene: .
abundance: many
j_gene: TRBJ2-6
v_gene: TRBV12-3/TRBV12-4
CDR3aa: CATASRGTGANVLTF
CDR3nt: TGTGCCACCGCTAGCCGGGGGACCGGGGCCAACGTCCTGACTTTC

d_gene: .
abundance: .
j_gene: TRBJ2-7
v_gene: TRBV6-1
CDR3aa: CASRTYEVAPYEQYF
CDR3nt: TGTGCCAGCAGGACCTATGAGGTAGCACCCTACGAGCAGTACTTC

d_gene: TRBD1
abundance: many
j_gene: TRBJ1-1
v_gene: TRBV19
CDR3aa: CASSGQGLNTEAFF
CDR3nt: TGTGCCAGTAGTGGACAGGGTTTGAACACTGAAGCCTTCTTT

d_gene: .
abundance: many
j_gene: TRBJ1-1
v_gene: TRBV19
CDR3aa: CASSTLPRSEAFF
CDR3nt: TGTGCCAGTAGCACACTACCGAGGAGTGAAGCTTTCTTT

d_gene: .
abundance: many
j_gene: TRBJ2-7
v_gene: TRBV6-1
CDR3aa: CASSGTRASPYEQYF
CDR3nt: TGTGCCAGCAGTGGCACTAGGGCCTCCCCCTACGAGCAGTACTTC

d_gene: .
abundance: few
j_gene: TRBJ1-5
v_gene: TRBV2
CDR3aa: CASGGDRNQPQHF
CDR3nt: TGTGCCAGCGGAGGGGACCGCAATCAGCCCCAGCATTTT

d_gene: TRBD2
abundance: .
j_gene: TRBJ2-5
v_gene: TRBV20-1
CDR3aa: CSAGTSGAHQETQYF
CDR3nt: TGCAGTGCCGGCACTAGCGGGGCTCACCAAGAGACCCAGTACTTC

d_gene: .
abundance: .
j_gene: TRBJ2-7
v_gene: TRBV28
CDR3aa: CASSSPESSYEQYF
CDR3nt: TGTGCCAGCAGCTCTCCCGAGAGCTCCTACGAGCAGTACTTC

d_gene: TRBD1
abundance: many
j_gene: TRBJ1-5
v_gene: TRBV7-2
CDR3aa: CASSRWSTGRAQPQHF
CDR3nt: TGTGCCAGCAGCCGTTGGTCGACAGGGAGAGCTCAGCCCCAGCATTTT

d_gene: .
abundance: many
j_gene: TRBJ1-6
v_gene: TRBV27
CDR3aa: CASTSTVSSYNSPLHF
CDR3nt: TGTGCCAGCACCTCGACAGTCAGCTCCTATAATTCACCCCTCCACTTT

d_gene: .
abundance: many
j_gene: TRBJ1-1
v_gene: TRBV20-1
CDR3aa: CSARDPRGGPNTEAFF
CDR3nt: TGCAGTGCTAGAGATCCCCGGGGGGGGCCGAACACTGAAGCTTTCTTT